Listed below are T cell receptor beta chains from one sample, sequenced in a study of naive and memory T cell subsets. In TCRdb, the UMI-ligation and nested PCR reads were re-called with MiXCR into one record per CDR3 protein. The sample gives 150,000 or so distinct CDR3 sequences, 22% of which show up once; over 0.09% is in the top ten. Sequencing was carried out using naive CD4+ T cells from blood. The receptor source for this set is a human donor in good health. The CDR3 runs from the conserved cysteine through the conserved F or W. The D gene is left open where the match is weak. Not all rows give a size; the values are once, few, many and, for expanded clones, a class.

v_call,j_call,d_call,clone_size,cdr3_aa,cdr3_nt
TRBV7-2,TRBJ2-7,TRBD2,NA,CASSLGGRGLVYEQYF,TGTGCCAGCAGCTTAGGGGGTAGGGGACTAGTCTACGAGCAGTACTTC
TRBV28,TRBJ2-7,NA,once,CASIGRGTFSQYF,TGTGCCAGCATAGGCAGGGGCACGTTCTCGCAGTACTTC
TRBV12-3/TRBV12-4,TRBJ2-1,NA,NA,CASSPVGRAAIYNEQFF,TGTGCCAGCAGCCCCGTTGGGCGGGCCGCCATCTACAATGAGCAGTTCTTC
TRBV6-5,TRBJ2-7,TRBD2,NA,CASSYGRAYEQYF,TGTGCCAGCAGTTACGGGAGGGCCTACGAGCAGTACTTC
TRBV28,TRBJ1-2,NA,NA,CASRYKDGLRGYTF,TGTGCCAGCAGGTACAAAGACGGACTCCGGGGCTACACCTTC
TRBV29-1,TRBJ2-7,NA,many,CSVARGPNSYEQYF,TGCAGCGTTGCACGGGGCCCGAATAGCTACGAGCAGTACTTC
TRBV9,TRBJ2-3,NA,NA,CASSEREGGPGSDTQYF,TGTGCCAGCAGCGAGAGGGAAGGGGGACCCGGCTCGGATACGCAGTATTTT
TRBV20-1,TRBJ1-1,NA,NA,CSARDGPNTEAFF,TGCAGTGCCAGGGACGGCCCGAACACTGAAGCTTTCTTT
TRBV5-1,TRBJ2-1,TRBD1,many,CASSLGGGGRNEQFF,TGCGCCAGCAGCTTGGGAGGGGGCGGAAGAAATGAGCAGTTCTTC
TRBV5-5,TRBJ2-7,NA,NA,CASSISYEQYF,TGTGCCAGCAGCATTTCCTACGAGCAGTACTTC
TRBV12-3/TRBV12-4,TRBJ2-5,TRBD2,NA,CASSFRGGMETQYF,TGTGCCAGCAGTTTCCGGGGGGGGATGGAGACCCAGTACTTC
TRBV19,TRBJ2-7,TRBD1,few,CASSSIGTGSYEQYF,TGTGCCAGTAGTAGTATCGGGACAGGGTCGTACGAGCAGTACTTC
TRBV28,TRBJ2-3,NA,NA,CASSLGDPSTDTQYF,TGTGCCAGCAGTTTAGGGGACCCGAGCACAGATACGCAGTATTTT
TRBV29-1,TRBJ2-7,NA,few,CSVGAPGPPYEQYF,TGCAGCGTTGGGGCCCCAGGGCCACCCTACGAGCAGTACTTC
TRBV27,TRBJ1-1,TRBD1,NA,CASSFRQGEAFF,TGTGCCAGCAGTTTTCGACAGGGTGAAGCTTTCTTT
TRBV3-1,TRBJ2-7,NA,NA,CASSLLQGYEQYF,TGTGCCAGCAGCCTTTTACAGGGATACGAGCAGTACTTC
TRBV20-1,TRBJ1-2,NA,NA,CSAGGLTYGYTF,TGCAGTGCAGGGGGTTTGACCTATGGCTACACCTTC
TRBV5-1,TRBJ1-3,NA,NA,CASSLGAARSGNTIYF,TGCGCCAGCAGCTTGGGAGCCGCCCGCTCTGGAAACACCATATATTTT
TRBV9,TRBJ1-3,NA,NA,CASSVFDRGSSGNTIYF,TGTGCCAGCAGCGTATTTGACCGGGGGAGCTCTGGAAACACCATATATTTT
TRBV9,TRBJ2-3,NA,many,CASSVVGTDTQYF,TGTGCCAGCAGCGTAGTGGGCACAGATACGCAGTATTTT
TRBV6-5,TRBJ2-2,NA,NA,CASSGSGRTGELFF,TGTGCCAGCAGTGGTTCGGGTCGCACCGGGGAGCTGTTTTTT
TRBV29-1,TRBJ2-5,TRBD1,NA,CSAGDRAETQYF,TGCAGCGCCGGAGACAGGGCTGAGACCCAGTACTTC
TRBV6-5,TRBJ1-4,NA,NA,CASSLRGYNEKLFF,TGTGCCAGCAGTTTGAGGGGGTATAATGAAAAACTGTTTTTT
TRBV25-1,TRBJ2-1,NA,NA,CASSAPGASDNEQFF,TGTGCCAGCAGTGCGCCCGGGGCCAGCGACAATGAGCAGTTCTTC
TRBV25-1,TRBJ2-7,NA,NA,CASSESGGPYEQYF,TGTGCCAGCAGTGAATCCGGGGGGCCCTACGAGCAGTACTTC
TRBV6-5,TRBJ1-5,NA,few,CASSWSTAQPQHF,TGTGCCAGCAGTTGGTCGACAGCACAGCCCCAGCATTTT
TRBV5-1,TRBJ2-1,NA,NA,CASSLAGYQHEQFF,TGCGCCAGCAGCTTGGCCGGCTATCAACATGAGCAGTTCTTC
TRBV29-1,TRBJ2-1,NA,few,CSVASLLDNEQFF,TGCAGCGTAGCAAGCCTTCTCGACAATGAGCAGTTCTTC
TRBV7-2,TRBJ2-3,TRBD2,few,CASSLAVWREVTDTQYF,TGTGCCAGCAGCTTAGCAGTCTGGCGGGAGGTCACAGATACGCAGTATTTT
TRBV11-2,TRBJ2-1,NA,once,CASSRRGRANNEQFF,TGTGCCAGCAGCCGTCGAGGTAGAGCAAACAATGAGCAGTTCTTC
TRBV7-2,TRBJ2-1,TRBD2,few,CASSFLAGSYNEQFF,TGTGCCAGCAGCTTTCTAGCGGGCTCCTACAATGAGCAGTTCTTC
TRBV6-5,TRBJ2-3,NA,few,CASSSPNTDTQYF,TGTGCCAGCAGTTCCCCCAACACAGATACGCAGTATTTT